The clone carrying this T cell receptor beta chain was counted between two and nine times. The antigen is undetermined. The PCR employed 60 Vbeta primers together with 13 Jbeta primers. Clones were sequenced by immunoSEQ multiplex PCR, and TCRdb holds only the in-frame ones, with some missing. The sample contains under 150,000 clones, over 75% of which appear only once. The record originates from a study of cytomegalovirus exposure and HLA in healthy donors. Study results and limitations: An assumption of roughly uniform sequencing depth across donors underlay the presence/absence analyses. In a later analysis, TCR beta V- and J-gene trimming was associated with a missense DCLRE1C variant.

The TCR comes from a woman in her 40s in good health and CMV-seropositive. Sequenced material: PBMCs.

As DNA, the CDR3 is TGTGCCAGCAGGGGAGACAGGGTGTCCTACAATGAGCAGTTCTTC. This translates into CASRGDRVSYNEQFF. The V and J genes are TRBV27 and TRBJ2-1; 7 nucleotides align to TRBD1. With V trimmed by 6 bases and J by 1 base, 6 bases remained unmatched. This CDR3 contains 15 residues. Germline lookup yields CDR1 MNHEY and CDR2 SMNVEV (reference sequence).